A selection of T cell receptor beta chains follows, all from one sample in a study of blood T cell repertoires in COVID-19. Libraries were prepared by immunoSEQ multiplex PCR; TCRdb keeps only in-frame clonotypes and omits some of them. This sample yields approximately 150,000 clones, of which around 81% are seen a single time; 8.2% belongs to the top ten. Sequenced sample: peripheral blood. The receptors here all came from a human donor in a cohort sampled during active COVID-19. CDR3s include the opening cysteine and the closing phenylalanine or tryptophan. D genes are given only for firm matches. Clone sizes are given selectively: once, few, many, or a class where the clone is expanded.

D gene: TRBD2
J gene: TRBJ2-7
clone size: NA
V gene: TRBV18
CDR3 DNA: TGTGCCAGCTCACGAGGGACTAGCGGCGAGCAGTACTTC
CDR3 protein: CASSRGTSGEQYF

D gene: TRBD2
J gene: TRBJ2-7
clone size: NA
V gene: TRBV28
CDR3 DNA: TGTGCCAGCAGTCCCCGGACTAGCGGGAGTGCCGAGCAGTACTTC
CDR3 protein: CASSPRTSGSAEQYF

D gene: TRBD1
J gene: TRBJ2-7
clone size: NA
V gene: TRBV23-1
CDR3 DNA: TGCGCCAGCAGTCAAAGGACAGGGGAACAGACCTACGAGCAGTACTTC
CDR3 protein: CASSQRTGEQTYEQYF

D gene: TRBD1
J gene: TRBJ1-2
clone size: NA
V gene: TRBV5-4
CDR3 DNA: TGTGCCAGCAGCCGACAGGACAGGATCTATGGCTACACCTTC
CDR3 protein: CASSRQDRIYGYTF

D gene: TRBD2
J gene: TRBJ2-1
clone size: NA
V gene: TRBV3-1/TRBV3-2
CDR3 DNA: TGTGCCAGCAGCCATGGGACTAGGGACAATGAGCAGTTCTTC
CDR3 protein: CASSHGTRDNEQFF

D gene: TRBD2
J gene: TRBJ2-3
clone size: NA
V gene: TRBV4-1
CDR3 DNA: TGCGCCAGCAGCCCCGGAGGAATGGGCGGGAGCGCAGATACGCAGTATTTT
CDR3 protein: CASSPGGMGGSADTQYF

D gene: TRBD1
J gene: TRBJ2-1
clone size: few
V gene: TRBV6-6
CDR3 DNA: TGTGCCAGCAGCCGAGTCCAACAGGGGGAAACCTACAATGAGCAGTTCTTC
CDR3 protein: CASSRVQQGETYNEQFF

D gene: NA
J gene: TRBJ2-1
clone size: NA
V gene: TRBV5-1
CDR3 DNA: TGCGCCAGCAGCTTAGCCCCCTACAATGAGCAGTTCTTC
CDR3 protein: CASSLAPYNEQFF

D gene: NA
J gene: TRBJ1-2
clone size: NA
V gene: TRBV5-6
CDR3 DNA: TGTGCCAGCAGCTTTACAGGCGGTAACTATGGCTACACCTTC
CDR3 protein: CASSFTGGNYGYTF

D gene: NA
J gene: TRBJ2-3
clone size: once
V gene: TRBV24-1
CDR3 DNA: TGTGCCACCACCGACAGGGAGGGCACAGATACGCAGTATTTT
CDR3 protein: CATTDREGTDTQYF

D gene: NA
J gene: TRBJ1-4
clone size: NA
V gene: TRBV18
CDR3 DNA: TGTGCCAGCTCTCTTGACCCGGGACTGGATAATGAAAAACTGTTTTTT
CDR3 protein: CASSLDPGLDNEKLFF

D gene: TRBD1
J gene: TRBJ2-7
clone size: NA
V gene: TRBV7-2
CDR3 DNA: TGTGCCAGCAGCTTATCCTCCGGGACAGGATTCTACGAGCAGTACTTC
CDR3 protein: CASSLSSGTGFYEQYF

D gene: TRBD1
J gene: TRBJ2-1
clone size: NA
V gene: TRBV7-9
CDR3 DNA: TGTGCCAGCAGCTTATTCGGGACAGGTGCTAATGAGCAGTTCTTC
CDR3 protein: CASSLFGTGANEQFF

D gene: TRBD1
J gene: TRBJ2-2
clone size: once
V gene: TRBV4-1
CDR3 DNA: TGCGCCAGCAAGGAACATGGGACAGGGGCCGGGGAGCTGTTTTTT
CDR3 protein: CASKEHGTGAGELFF

D gene: TRBD2
J gene: TRBJ2-1
clone size: NA
V gene: TRBV25-1
CDR3 DNA: TGTGCCAGCAGGGGGACTAGCGGGAGTCGGCAGTTCTTC
CDR3 protein: CASRGTSGSRQFF

D gene: TRBD2
J gene: TRBJ2-1
clone size: NA
V gene: TRBV11-3
CDR3 DNA: TGTGCCAGCAGCTTACGACTAGCCGATGAGCAGTTCTTC
CDR3 protein: CASSLRLADEQFF

D gene: NA
J gene: TRBJ2-5
clone size: NA
V gene: TRBV4-3
CDR3 DNA: TGCGCCAGCAGCCCCAACAGGGCTTTTCGAGAGACCCAGTACTTC
CDR3 protein: CASSPNRAFRETQYF

D gene: TRBD2
J gene: TRBJ2-7
clone size: few
V gene: TRBV28
CDR3 DNA: TGTGCCAGCCTAGGTTTGGGGGGGACTAGCGGGTACGAGCAGTACTTC
CDR3 protein: CASLGLGGTSGYEQYF

D gene: TRBD1
J gene: TRBJ2-7
clone size: few
V gene: TRBV15
CDR3 DNA: TGTGCCACCAGCGGTGGGGTTGGGACAGGAGACTACGAGCAGTACTTC
CDR3 protein: CATSGGVGTGDYEQYF

D gene: NA
J gene: TRBJ2-7
clone size: NA
V gene: TRBV27
CDR3 DNA: TGTGCCAGCAGTTTCGACAGGGAGGTCAACGAGCAGTACTTC
CDR3 protein: CASSFDREVNEQYF

D gene: TRBD2
J gene: TRBJ2-5
clone size: NA
V gene: TRBV2
CDR3 DNA: TGTGCCAGTAGCGGGCCTTTACTAGCGGGGCAAGAGACCCAGTACTTC
CDR3 protein: CASSGPLLAGQETQYF

D gene: NA
J gene: TRBJ1-2
clone size: NA
V gene: TRBV5-1
CDR3 DNA: TGCGCCAGCAGCTTGGTTGGTGGCCGCTATAGCTTTGGCTACACCTTC
CDR3 protein: CASSLVGGRYSFGYTF